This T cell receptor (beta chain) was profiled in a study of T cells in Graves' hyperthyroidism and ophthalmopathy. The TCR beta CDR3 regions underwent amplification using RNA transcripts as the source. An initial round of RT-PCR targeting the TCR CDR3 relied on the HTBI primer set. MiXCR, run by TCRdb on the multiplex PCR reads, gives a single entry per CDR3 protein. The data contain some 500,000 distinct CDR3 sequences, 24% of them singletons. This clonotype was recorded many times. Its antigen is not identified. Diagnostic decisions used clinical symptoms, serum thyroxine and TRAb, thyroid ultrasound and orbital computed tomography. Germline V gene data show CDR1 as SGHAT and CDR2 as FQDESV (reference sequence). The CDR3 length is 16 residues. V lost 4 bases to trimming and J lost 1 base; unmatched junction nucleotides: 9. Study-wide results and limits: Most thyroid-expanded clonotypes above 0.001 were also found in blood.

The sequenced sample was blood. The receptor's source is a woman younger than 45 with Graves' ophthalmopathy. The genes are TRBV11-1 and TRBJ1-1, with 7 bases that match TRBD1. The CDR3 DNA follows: TGTGCCAGCAGCTACCGAACAGGGGACCCGAACACTGAAGCTTTCTTT. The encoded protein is CASSYRTGDPNTEAFF.